The clone carrying this TCR beta chain has at least ten counts. These data come from a study of patients and donors after allogeneic stem cell transplantation. From the RT-PCR reads, TCRdb called clonotypes with MiXCR, one entry per CDR3 protein. The sample carries 400,000 to 500,000 distinct CDR3 sequences, 16% recorded once. The TCR was taken from a human donor who was either an allogeneic HSCT recipient or a stem cell or donor lymphocyte infusion donor (not recorded which). It is not recorded whose cells these are; they may come from a transplant donor. The material sequenced was blood, either unsorted or a sorted T cell fraction (not recorded which).

The CDR3 is CASSTLQGDGYTF. The CDR3 nucleotides read TGTGCCAGCAGTACCCTACAGGGCGACGGCTACACCTTC. The J gene is TRBJ1-2, the V gene TRBV6-1; possibly TRBD1 for D (6 bases). CDR3 size: 13 residues. The germline gives CDR1 MNHNS, CDR2 SASEGT. Trimming removed 5 bases at V and 8 bases at J, with 15 bases between.